These 8 T cell receptor beta chains were sequenced from one sample in a study of regulatory T cells in long-lasting Graves disease. Libraries of TCR beta came from iRepertoire HTBI primers plus Arm-PCR of CDR3 regions. Using its own MiXCR run on the multiplex PCR reads, TCRdb lists one record per CDR3 protein. The table has around 250,000 distinct CDR3 sequences, 18% seen once. Time point defined: newly diagnosed GD, antithyroid drugs for less than 3 months. Isolated PBMC RNA provided the starting material for the TCR library. The same sample was also studied in work on T cells in Graves' hyperthyroidism and ophthalmopathy.

The source was peripheral blood mononuclear cells (PBMCs), collected at new diagnosis, from a patient treated with antithyroid drugs. The receptors derive from a young woman with Graves disease.

This clonotype has at least ten counts. The J gene is TRBJ1-1, the V gene TRBV5-8; no reliable D call. V shed 0 bases and J shed 6 bases, with 12 bases lying between them. In germline, CDR1 is SGHTS, CDR2 YDEGEE. The CDR3 loop spans 14 amino acids. The CDR3 DNA is TGTGCCAGCAGCTTGGACAGCGAGGACCCTGAAGCTTTCTTT. This sequence encodes CASSLDSEDPEAFF.

This clonotype was counted many times. The chain couples TRBV19 to TRBJ1-1, with 7 positions matching TRBD1. There are 14 residues in the CDR3. V was pared by 7 bases and J by 4 bases, with 9 bases of the junction left unmatched. Looked up from germline, CDR1 is LNHDA and CDR2 is SQIVND (reference sequence). The CDR3 is CASTVPPGGTEAFF. CDR3 nucleotides: TGTGCCAGTACCGTCCCCCCAGGGGGCACTGAAGCTTTCTTT. Filled out from reference TRBV19 and TRBJ1-1, the complete variable domain reads DGGITQSPKYLFRKEGQNVTLSCEQNLNHDAMYWYRQDPGQGLRLIYYSQIVNDFQKGDIAEGYSVSREKKESFPLTVTSAQKNPTAFYLCASTVPPGGTEAFFGQGTRLTVV.

In this sample, this clonotype turned up many times. The V call is TRBV5-1, the J call TRBJ1-3; D remains unclear. Germline CDR1 and CDR2: SGHRS and YFSETQ. CDR3 length: 17 amino acids. V lost 0 bases to trimming and J lost 0 bases, with 13 bases between them. This CDR3 is CASSLAPASGSGNTIYF. CDR3 nucleotides: TGCGCCAGCAGCTTGGCTCCCGCCAGTGGCTCTGGAAACACCATATATTTT. The full variable domain, completed using reference TRBV5-1 and TRBJ1-3, is KAGVTQTPRYLIKTRGQQVTLSCSPISGHRSVSWYQQTPGQGLQFLFEYFSETQRNKGNFPGRFSGRQFSNSRSEMNVSTLELGDSALYLCASSLAPASGSGNTIYFGEGSWLTVV.

J is TRBJ2-1 and V is TRBV20-1; 9 bases agree with TRBD2. The V and J ends lost 3 bases and 6 bases, in that order; junction bases with no gene match: 12. Germline CDR1 is DFQATT and CDR2 is SNEGSKA (reference sequence). This CDR3 comprises 16 residues. In nucleotides, the CDR3 is TGCAGTGCTAGGGGACGGATAGCGGGGGAACGCAATGAGCAGTTCTTC. As protein: CSARGRIAGERNEQFF.

This clonotype was counted many times. The V call is TRBV6-2 or TRBV6-3, the J call TRBJ2-7; D call uncertain. The germline CDR1 and CDR2 sequences are MNHEY and SVGEGT. Trimming left V 6 bases short and J 0 bases short, with 15 bases between. The CDR3 extends over 15 amino acids. CDR3 in amino acids: CASRLLGSVSYEQYF. The CDR3 coding sequence is TGTGCCAGCAGGCTGTTGGGGTCAGTCTCCTACGAGCAGTACTTC.

In this sample, this clonotype turned up many times. One end of the junction does not line up with germline, which may come from a read error. The chain joins TRBV5-1 to TRBJ1-1, with TRBD1 matching 8 bases. CDR1 is SGHRS and CDR2 is YFSETQ in the germline V gene. This CDR3 region has 15 residues. The CDR3 region is CASSLVQGAHTEAFF. The CDR3 region has the DNA TGTGCCAGCAGCTTAGTCCAGGGGGCACACACTGAAGCTTTCTTT.

As for this clonotype: A far larger clone lies a single base away; this is likely a read error. The gene calls are TRBV7-8 and TRBJ2-1; 7 bases match TRBD2. This CDR3 has 16 residues. Germline lookup yields CDR1 SGHVS and CDR2 FQNEAQ. The CDR3, as DNA: TGTGCCAGCAGCTTAGGGGGGGGGAGCTCCTACAGTGAGCAGTTCTTC. Translating it yields CASSLGGGSSYSEQFF.

There are many counts of this clonotype. The germline gene is not matched at one end of the junction; a read error may be the cause. This chain uses TRBV5-1 with TRBJ2-3; 9 positions match TRBD2. In germline, CDR1 is SGHRS, CDR2 YFSETQ. The CDR3 has 16 amino acids. CDR3 sequence reads: CASNLNLAGSTDTQYF. The CDR3 nucleotides read TGCGCCAGCAACTTGAATCTAGCGGGGAGCACAGATACGCAGTATTTT.